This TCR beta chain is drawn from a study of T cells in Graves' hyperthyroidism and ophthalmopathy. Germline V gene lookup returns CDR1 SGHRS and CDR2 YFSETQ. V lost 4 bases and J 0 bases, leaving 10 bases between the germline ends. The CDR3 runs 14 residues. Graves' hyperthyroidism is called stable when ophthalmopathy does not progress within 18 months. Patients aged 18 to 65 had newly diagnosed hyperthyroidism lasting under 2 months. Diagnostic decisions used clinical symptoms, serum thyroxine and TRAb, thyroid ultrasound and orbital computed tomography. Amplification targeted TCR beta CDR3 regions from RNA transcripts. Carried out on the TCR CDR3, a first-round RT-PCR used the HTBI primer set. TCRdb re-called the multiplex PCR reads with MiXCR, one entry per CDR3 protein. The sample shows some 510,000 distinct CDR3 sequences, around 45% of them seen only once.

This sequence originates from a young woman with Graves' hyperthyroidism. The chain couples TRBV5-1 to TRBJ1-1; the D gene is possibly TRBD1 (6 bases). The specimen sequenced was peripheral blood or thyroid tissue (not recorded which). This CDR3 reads CASSADRLNTEAFF. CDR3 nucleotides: TGCGCCAGCAGCGCGGACAGACTGAACACTGAAGCTTTCTTT.